This TCR beta chain originates from a study of CD8+CD57+ T cells in acquired aplastic anemia (dated by TCRdb to the late 2010s). For the study in its entirety: A mean of around 3 ug of DNA, ranging from roughly 0.18 to 30 ug, was extracted from sorted CD4+ and CD8+ cells. A CD8+CD57+ expansion meant a frequency higher than the mean frequency seen in healthy subjects. Overall study results and their limits: Some 30 CD8+ CDR3 sequences were shared between patients and controls but appeared highly expressed in patients and within their immunodominant clones. Between patients and healthy controls, no significant difference in CD8+ Simpson's diversity was found (P=0.060).

At least ten counts were recorded for this clonotype. This clone's antigen is unknown. Base qualities are missing; no much larger clone stands one base away. From the cysteine up to the phenylalanine, the CDR3 has a length of 14 residues. Here the CDR3 DNA is all that survives: 42 bases in frame from base 1. Germline trimming amounts to 5 bases on V and 3 bases on J, with 5 as the count of junction bases outside the gene matches. Per the germline V gene (reference sequence), DFQATT is the CDR1 and SNEGSKA is the CDR2. TCR beta VDJ combination and CDR3 sequence profiling used genomic DNA as the template. TCR repertoire sequencing was run on an Illumina HiSeq 2000. As for the original processing: Repertoire assessment relied on Simpson's diversity index, CDR3 size and DJ length profiles, and TRBV/TRBJ rearrangement plots. Whichever DNA sequence was most abundant in the deep sequencing data was defined as the immunodominant clone. CDR3 amino acid sequences were checked for sharing across subjects and were also compared against the VDJdb database and published repertoires. Using fastp at Q25 and MiXCR, TCRdb reprocessed the public reads and kept productive beta chains. Rows are combined by CDR3 protein, so each entry shows the most common genes and DNA. These V and J calls rely on TCRdb rather than the paper's analysis. This sample is represented by about 120,000 distinct CDR3 sequences; about 43% of them were singletons. The ten biggest clones cover 2.6% of the sample.

Patients chosen for sequencing had shown expansion of CD8+CD57+ cells by flow cytometry. All patients had severe acquired aplastic anemia diagnosed by International Study of Aplastic Anemia and Agranulocytosis and Camitta criteria. Patients had received no therapy at the time of blood sampling. In this study, sorted CD4+ and CD8+ T cells from the blood of healthy subjects and of severe aplastic anemia patients had their TCR repertoires deep-sequenced. Patients were enrolled under clinicaltrials.gov protocols 00001620, 01623167, 00001397, 00071045, 00081523 and 00961064 in the USA. Ficoll-Paque density gradient centrifugation was used to isolate peripheral blood mononuclear cells. CD4+ and CD8+ T cells were sorted by FACS or magnetic beads before DNA extraction.

This chain is built from TRBV20-1 and TRBJ2-7, with 12 junctional bases fitting TRBD2. Source material: sorted CD4+, CD8+, or CD8+CD57+ T cells (not recorded which) from PBMCs. The source is a human donor with aplastic anemia. The CDR3 protein sequence reads: CSARLAGELYEQYF. The nucleotide sequence reads as follows: TGCAGTGCTCGACTAGCGGGGGAACTCTACGAGCAGTACTTC.